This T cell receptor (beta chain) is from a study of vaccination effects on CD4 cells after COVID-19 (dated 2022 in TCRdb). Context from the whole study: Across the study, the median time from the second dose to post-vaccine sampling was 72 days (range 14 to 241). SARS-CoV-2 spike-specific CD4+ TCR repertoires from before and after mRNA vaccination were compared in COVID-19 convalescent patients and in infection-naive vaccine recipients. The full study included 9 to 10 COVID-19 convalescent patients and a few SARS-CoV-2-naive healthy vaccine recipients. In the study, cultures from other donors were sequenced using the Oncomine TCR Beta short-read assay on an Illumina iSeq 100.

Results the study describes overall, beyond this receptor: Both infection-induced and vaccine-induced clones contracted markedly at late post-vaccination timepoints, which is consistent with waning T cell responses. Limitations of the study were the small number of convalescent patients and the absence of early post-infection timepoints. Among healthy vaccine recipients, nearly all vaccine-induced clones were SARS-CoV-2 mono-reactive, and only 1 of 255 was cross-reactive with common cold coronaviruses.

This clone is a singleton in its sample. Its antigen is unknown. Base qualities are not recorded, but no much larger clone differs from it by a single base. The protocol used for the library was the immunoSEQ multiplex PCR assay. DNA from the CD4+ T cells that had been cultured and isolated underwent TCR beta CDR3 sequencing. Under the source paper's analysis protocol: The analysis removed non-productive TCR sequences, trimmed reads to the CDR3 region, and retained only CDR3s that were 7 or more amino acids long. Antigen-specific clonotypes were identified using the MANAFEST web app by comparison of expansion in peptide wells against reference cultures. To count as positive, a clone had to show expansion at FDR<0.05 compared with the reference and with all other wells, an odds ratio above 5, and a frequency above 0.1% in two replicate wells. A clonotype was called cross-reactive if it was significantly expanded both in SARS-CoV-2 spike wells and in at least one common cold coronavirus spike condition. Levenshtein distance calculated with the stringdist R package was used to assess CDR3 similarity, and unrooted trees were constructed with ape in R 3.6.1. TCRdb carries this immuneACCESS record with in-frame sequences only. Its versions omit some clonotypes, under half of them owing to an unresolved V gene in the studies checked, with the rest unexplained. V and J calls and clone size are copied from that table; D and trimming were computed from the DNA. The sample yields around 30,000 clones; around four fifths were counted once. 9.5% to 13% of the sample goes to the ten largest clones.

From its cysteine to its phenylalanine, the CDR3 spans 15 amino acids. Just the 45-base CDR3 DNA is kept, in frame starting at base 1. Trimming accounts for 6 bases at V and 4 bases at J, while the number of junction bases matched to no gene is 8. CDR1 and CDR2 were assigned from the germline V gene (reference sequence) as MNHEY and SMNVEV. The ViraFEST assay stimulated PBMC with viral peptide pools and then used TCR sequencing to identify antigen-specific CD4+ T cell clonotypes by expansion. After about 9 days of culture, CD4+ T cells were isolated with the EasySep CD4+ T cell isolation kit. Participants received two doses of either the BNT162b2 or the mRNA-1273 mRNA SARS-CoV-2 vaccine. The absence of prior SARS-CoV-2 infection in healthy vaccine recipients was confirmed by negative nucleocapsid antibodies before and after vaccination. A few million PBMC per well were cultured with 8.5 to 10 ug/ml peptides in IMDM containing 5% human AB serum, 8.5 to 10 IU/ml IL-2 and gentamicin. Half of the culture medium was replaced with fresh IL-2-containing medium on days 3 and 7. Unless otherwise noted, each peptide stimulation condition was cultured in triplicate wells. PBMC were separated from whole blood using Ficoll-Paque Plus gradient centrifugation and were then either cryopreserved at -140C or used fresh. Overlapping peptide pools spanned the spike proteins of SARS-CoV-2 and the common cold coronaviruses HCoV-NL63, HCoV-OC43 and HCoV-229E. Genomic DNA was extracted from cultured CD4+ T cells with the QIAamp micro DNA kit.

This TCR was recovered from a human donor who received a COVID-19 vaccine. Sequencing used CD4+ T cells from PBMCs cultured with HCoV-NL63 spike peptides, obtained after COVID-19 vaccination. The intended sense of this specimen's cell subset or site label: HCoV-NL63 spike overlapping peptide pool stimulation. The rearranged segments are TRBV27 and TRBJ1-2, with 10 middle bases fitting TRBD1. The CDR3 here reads CASSRDGDRGYGYTF. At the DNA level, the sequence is TGTGCCAGCAGCCGTGACGGGGACAGGGGCTATGGCTACACCTTC.